Listed here are 31 T cell receptor beta chains from one sample, sequenced in a study of beta chain features in type 1 diabetes. The entirety of the isolated RNA underwent reverse transcription, so expressed TCRB transcripts were sequenced. Assay used: immunoSEQ multiplex PCR; TCRdb lists only in-frame clones, some missing. Among hundreds of thousands of clones listed, roughly 8% were seen once. What was sequenced was central memory CD4+ T cells from blood. The origin of the receptors is a woman aged 18-35 years in good health.

This clone has just a few counts. V gene TRBV29-1 combines with J gene TRBJ2-7; TRBD2 matches 7 bases. The CDR3 is made up of 13 amino acids. The V and J ends lost 2 bases and 8 bases, in that order; junction bases with no gene match: 9. The V gene's germline CDR1 is SQVTM and CDR2 ANQGSEA. CDR3 protein: CSVEWGVAGQQYF. In DNA, the CDR3 is TGCAGCGTTGAATGGGGAGTAGCGGGCCAGCAGTACTTC.

This clone came up many times. The rearrangement joins TRBV4-3 to TRBJ1-2; TRBD1 aligns across 8 bases. The CDR3 extends over 17 amino acids. V lost 4 bases, J lost 3 bases, and 13 bases stayed unmatched. Per germline, CDR1 LGHNA and CDR2 YSLEER. The CDR3 is CASSRDYQGARDYGYTF. CDR3 bases: TGCGCCAGCAGCCGGGACTACCAGGGGGCGCGGGACTATGGCTACACCTTC.

This clone came up many times. The chain joins TRBV9 to TRBJ2-1; D unresolved. V was shortened by 1 base and J by 5 bases, with 4 bases between the two germline ends. In germline, CDR1 is SGDLS, CDR2 YYNGEE. This CDR3 has 12 amino acids. CDR3 loop: CASSVLNNEQFF. The CDR3 DNA follows: TGTGCCAGCAGCGTACTGAACAATGAGCAGTTCTTC.

This clone was observed a handful of times. J is TRBJ1-2 and V is TRBV19, with a tentative D call TRBD1 (6 bases). V lost 5 bases and J 4 bases, leaving 11 bases between the germline ends. Germline V gene lookup returns CDR1 LNHDA and CDR2 SQIVND (reference sequence). The CDR3 covers 13 residues. The CDR3 protein is CASSDTGIYGYTF. The CDR3 nucleotides read TGTGCCAGTAGTGATACAGGGATCTATGGCTACACCTTC.

This clone was recorded a few times. The chain combines TRBV10-1 with TRBJ2-7; perhaps TRBD1 as D (5 bases). CDR1 and CDR2 from the germline V gene are WNHNN and SYGVQD (reference sequence). With 7 bases removed from V and 3 bases from J, the gap between germline ends came to 10 bases. The length of the CDR3 is 12 residues. The CDR3 DNA sequence: TGCGCCAGCACAAAAGGACACTACGAGCAGTACTTC. It is translated as CASTKGHYEQYF.

The gene calls are TRBV7-2 and TRBJ2-2, with 10 bases lining up with TRBD2. Germline CDR1 and CDR2: SGHTA and FQGNSA. With V trimmed by 2 bases and J by 0 bases, 6 bases remained unmatched. There are 18 residues in the CDR3. Here the CDR3 DNA reads TGTGCCAGCAGCTTAAACCTAGCGGGAGCCGCGAACACCGGGGAGCTGTTTTTT. It is translated as CASSLNLAGAANTGELFF.

V gene TRBV5-1 combines with J gene TRBJ2-6, with a possible D match to TRBD1 (5 bases). The CDR3 is 18 residues long. Deletions cut 3 bases from V and 0 bases from J, with 16 bases between. Germline CDR1 is SGHRS and CDR2 is YFSETQ. The CDR3 loop reads CASSSLGRTSSGANVLTF. The CDR3 nucleotides are TGCGCCAGCAGCTCCTTGGGGCGAACAAGCTCTGGGGCCAACGTCCTGACTTTC.

This clone came up a few times. The chain couples TRBV29-1 to TRBJ1-2, with D possibly matching TRBD1 (5 bases). The CDR3 spans 13 residues. Trimming removed 8 bases from V and 4 bases from J, with 17 bases in between. CDR1 SQVTM and CDR2 ANQGSEA come from the germline V gene. As DNA, the CDR3 is TGCAGCATCAGCGTGGGTCAGGGCTATGGCTACACCTTC. This codes for CSISVGQGYGYTF.

This chain connects TRBV18 to TRBJ2-7; D unclear. The CDR3 spans 14 residues. Deletions cut 4 bases from V and 6 bases from J, with 16 bases between. Per the germline V gene, CDR1 is KGHSH and CDR2 is LQKENI. The CDR3: CASSLDSKAIEQYF. The CDR3 DNA reads as TGTGCCAGCTCACTCGACTCGAAAGCTATCGAGCAGTACTTC.

The chain carries TRBV27 and TRBJ1-2; D perhaps matches TRBD1 (5 bases). This CDR3 contains 17 residues. V lost 6 bases to trimming and J lost 0 bases, with 20 bases between them. The germline V gene has CDR1 MNHEY and CDR2 SMNVEV (reference sequence). The CDR3 nucleotides read TGTGCCAGCAGCCGCCGAATGGGGGAGGCAGCTAACTATGGCTACACCTTC. It is translated as CASSRRMGEAANYGYTF.

This clone turned up a few times. The rearrangement joins TRBV13 to TRBJ2-7; D unresolved. CDR3 length: 13 amino acids. Trimming stripped 5 bases from V and 2 bases from J, with 10 bases between. Per germline, CDR1 PRHDT and CDR2 FYEKMQ (reference sequence). The CDR3 loop is CASSRSRTYEQYF. The DNA of the CDR3 is TGTGCCAGCAGCCGTTCCAGGACCTACGAGCAGTACTTC.

The chain combines TRBV6-5 with TRBJ1-5; 8 nucleotides align to TRBD1. V trimming: 10 bases; J trimming: 2 bases; junction bases outside the gene matches: 7. The CDR3 consists of 14 residues. Germline CDR1 and CDR2: MNHEY and SVGAGI. CDR3 bases: TGTGCCACCAAACAGGGGGGAGGCAATCAGCCCCAGCATTTT. This sequence encodes CATKQGGGNQPQHF.

This chain links TRBV7-2 with TRBJ2-5; the D gene is possibly TRBD2 (5 bases). The CDR3 has 15 residues. Germline values: CDR1 SGHTA, CDR2 FQGNSA. V was cut by 0 bases and J by 5 bases, with 13 bases left in between. CDR3 region: CASSLATQWRETQYF. CDR3 nucleotide sequence: TGTGCCAGCAGCTTAGCTACTCAGTGGAGGGAGACCCAGTACTTC.

The sample holds a few counts of this clone. The J gene is TRBJ2-1, the V gene TRBV6-6; maybe TRBD1 (5 bases). Trimming left V 6 bases short and J 4 bases short, with 19 bases between. CDR1 is MNHNY and CDR2 is SVGAGI in the germline V gene (reference sequence). There are 16 residues in the CDR3. CDR3 sequence (DNA): TGTGCCAGCAGGGGAAGACAGACGAAAAGGTACAATGAGCAGTTCTTC. Protein: CASRGRQTKRYNEQFF.

The chain carries TRBV4-1 and TRBJ1-1; no reliable D call. Germline V CDR1 and CDR2: MGHRA, YSYEKL. This CDR3 region has 15 residues. The V end lost 4 bases, the J end lost 6 bases, and 18 bases lay between the germline ends. In nucleotides, the CDR3 is TGCGCCAGCAGCCCGCCAGAACGGGAGTTTGCTGAAGCTTTCTTT. Protein sequence: CASSPPEREFAEAFF.

This clone was counted many times. This chain connects TRBV18 to TRBJ2-7; 8 bases line up with TRBD1. CDR1 and CDR2 from the germline V gene are KGHSH and LQKENI. V lost 0 bases to trimming and J lost 7 bases; unmatched junction nucleotides: 8. The CDR3 is made up of 15 amino acids. The CDR3: CASSPPTGATGEQYF. DNA for the CDR3: TGTGCCAGCTCACCACCGACAGGGGCCACCGGGGAGCAGTACTTC.

This clone was picked up a small number of times. The V and J genes are TRBV7-2 and TRBJ1-2; D may be TRBD1 (6 bases). CDR1 is SGHTA, CDR2 FQGNSA, per germline. The CDR3 is 15 residues long. Trimming removed 5 bases from V and 4 bases from J, with 17 bases in between. The CDR3 region has the DNA TGTGCCAGCAGCCCGCGGCTGGGGGGCGGCTATGGCTACACCTTC. Its protein product is CASSPRLGGGYGYTF.

The chain recombines TRBV5-1 with TRBJ1-5, with TRBD1 as a possible D gene (5 bases). The length of the CDR3 is 14 residues. In germline, CDR1 is SGHRS, CDR2 YFSETQ. Trimming took off 0 bases at V and 6 bases at J, with 10 bases between the two ends. The DNA of the CDR3 is TGCGCCAGCAGCTTGGTCCCAGGGACTCAGCCCCAGCATTTT. Protein product: CASSLVPGTQPQHF.

Concerning this clone: This sequence may be a read error, since a much larger clone differs from it by one base. This CDR3 reads CASSPQGREGYEQYF. The CDR3 coding sequence is TGTGCCAGTAGCCCTCAGGGTCGGGAAGGCTACGAGCAGTACTTC. The chain joins TRBV19 to TRBJ2-7; D might be TRBD1 or TRBD2, each matching 5 bases. Per the germline V gene, CDR1 is LNHDA and CDR2 is SQIVND (reference sequence). The CDR3 sequence is 15 residues long. Trimming shortened V by 6 bases and J by 3 bases, and 18 bases separated the two germline ends.

At least ten counts were recorded for this clone. The CDR3, as DNA: TGTGCCAGCAGCGCCGGCGGTAACACTGAAGCTTTCTTT. This sequence encodes CASSAGGNTEAFF. The chain carries TRBV7-2 and TRBJ1-1; D not resolved. V gave up 5 bases and J gave up 2 bases, with 9 bases separating them. Germline CDR1 SGHTA, CDR2 FQGNSA. The CDR3 runs to 13 residues.

This clone was detected only a few times. V usage is TRBV6-6 and J usage is TRBJ2-1, with 8 bases fitting TRBD1. This CDR3 has 15 residues. Per germline, CDR1 MNHNY and CDR2 SVGAGI (reference sequence). V shed 4 bases and J 7 bases; nucleotides not matched to a gene: 9. CDR3 sequence (DNA): TGTGCCAGCAGTTTTGGGGGAACAGGGGGGAATGAGCAGTTCTTC. Translated, it gives CASSFGGTGGNEQFF.

This clone was seen a handful of times. The genes are TRBV28 and TRBJ2-1; 7 nucleotides align to TRBD2. V shed 2 bases and J 5 bases; nucleotides not matched to a gene: 6. Per the germline V gene, CDR1 is MDHEN and CDR2 is SYDVKM. This CDR3 comprises 15 residues. CDR3 nucleotide sequence: TGTGCCAGCAGTTTAGCGGGAGCGGGAAACAATGAGCAGTTCTTC. Protein: CASSLAGAGNNEQFF.

This clone was observed a few times. V usage is TRBV18 and J usage is TRBJ2-2, with D unresolved. CDR1 and CDR2 (germline): KGHSH, LQKENI. This CDR3 has 16 residues. The V end was cut by 0 bases, the J end by 5 bases, with 13 bases between. In DNA form, the CDR3 reads TGTGCCAGCTCACCACCTCAGGCCCGGGTGACCGGGGAGCTGTTTTTT. Protein product: CASSPPQARVTGELFF.

Here the CDR3 reads CASSQVTGGIYEQYF. In DNA, the CDR3 is TGTGCCAGCAGCCAAGTAACAGGGGGGATCTACGAGCAGTACTTC. This chain uses TRBV14 with TRBJ2-7; TRBD1 matches at 8 bases. With V trimmed by 1 base and J by 3 bases, 5 bases remained unmatched. Germline-derived CDR1 and CDR2 are SGHDN and FVKESK. The CDR3 runs 15 residues.

This chain connects TRBV5-6 to TRBJ1-1, with 7 nucleotides matching TRBD1. The ends lost 1 base at V and 4 bases at J; junction bases unmatched: 7. The CDR3 extends over 15 amino acids. CDR1 SGHDT and CDR2 YYEEEE come from the germline V gene. CDR3 DNA: TGTGCCAGCAGCTTGCGGGGTGCAGGGGGCACTGAAGCTTTCTTT. Its translation: CASSLRGAGGTEAFF.

The chain links TRBV9 to TRBJ2-4; D not resolved. The length of the CDR3 is 14 residues. The germline CDR1 and CDR2 sequences are SGDLS and YYNGEE. Between the trimmed V and J ends, which lost 1 base and 8 bases, there was a span of 13 bases. The CDR3 is CASSVSPPPDIQYF. DNA for the CDR3: TGTGCCAGCAGCGTATCTCCCCCGCCCGACATTCAGTACTTC. The variable domain in full, completed from reference TRBV9 and TRBJ2-4, reads DSGVTQTPKHLITATGQRVTLRCSPRSGDLSVYWYQQSLDQGLQFLIQYYNGEERAKGNILERFSAQQFPDLHSELNLSSLELGDSALYFCASSVSPPPDIQYFGAGTRLSVL.

This clone came up a few times. This specimen includes other DNA sequences encoding the same CDR3. The chain combines TRBV19 with TRBJ1-3, with unresolved D. Per germline, CDR1 LNHDA and CDR2 SQIVND (reference sequence). Trimming left V 5 bases short and J 0 bases short, with 8 bases between. The CDR3 totals 14 residues. The CDR3, as DNA: TGTGCCAGTAGTCCCACGGGCTCTGGAAACACCATATATTTT. Amino acid sequence: CASSPTGSGNTIYF.

V and J are TRBV7-9 and TRBJ2-7, with 9 bases identical to TRBD1. Trimming cost V 3 bases and J 5 bases; bases outside gene matches: 5. CDR3 length equals 14 residues. The germline V gene encodes CDR1 SEHNR and CDR2 FQNEAQ (reference sequence). CDR3 DNA: TGTGCCAGCAGCTTGGGACAGGGAAACGACGAGCAGTACTTC. Translated: CASSLGQGNDEQYF.

This clone occurred many times. The genes are TRBV7-9 and TRBJ2-1, with 9 nucleotides matching TRBD2. This CDR3 spans 12 amino acids. Germline values: CDR1 SEHNR, CDR2 FQNEAQ (reference sequence). The V and J ends lost 5 bases and 8 bases, in that order; junction bases with no gene match: 1. DNA for the CDR3: TGTGCCAGCAGCCGGACTAGCGATGAGCAGTTCTTC. Its translation: CASSRTSDEQFF.

The V call is TRBV28, the J call TRBJ2-7, with D possibly matching TRBD1 (6 bases). The CDR3 length is 14 residues. Between the trimmed V and J ends, which lost 1 base and 4 bases, there was a span of 11 bases. In germline, CDR1 is MDHEN, CDR2 SYDVKM. The CDR3 protein is CASSLYLDRYEQYF. The CDR3 nucleotides are TGTGCCAGCAGTTTATACCTCGACAGGTACGAGCAGTACTTC.

This sequence joins TRBV19 and TRBJ2-5; no clear D gene. Between the trimmed V and J ends, which lost 5 bases and 2 bases, there was a span of 9 bases. This CDR3 has 13 residues. Germline values: CDR1 LNHDA, CDR2 SQIVND (reference sequence). CDR3 in amino acids: CASSRVTQETQYF. In DNA form, the CDR3 reads TGTGCCAGTAGTCGAGTAACACAAGAGACCCAGTACTTC.